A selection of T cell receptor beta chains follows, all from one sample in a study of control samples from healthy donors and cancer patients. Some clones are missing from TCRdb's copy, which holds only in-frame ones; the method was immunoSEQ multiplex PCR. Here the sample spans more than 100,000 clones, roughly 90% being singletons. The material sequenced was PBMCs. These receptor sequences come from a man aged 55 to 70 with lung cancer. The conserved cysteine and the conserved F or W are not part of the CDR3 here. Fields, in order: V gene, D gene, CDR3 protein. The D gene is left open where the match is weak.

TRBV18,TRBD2,ASSPSGGARDTQY
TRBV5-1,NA,ASKGDWNSGANVLT
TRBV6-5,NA,ASSYSGRPNQPQH
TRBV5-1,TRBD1,ASSLTGQGNEKLF
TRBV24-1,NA,ATSDPHTNTGELF
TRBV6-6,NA,ASSYKAPPNTEAF
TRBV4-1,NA,ASSQVGRGARNEQF
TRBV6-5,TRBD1,ASKRDSSNYGYT
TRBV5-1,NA,ASSLKAGKETQY
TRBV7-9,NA,ASSLKRDSPLH
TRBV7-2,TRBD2,ASSPASGGSTDTQY
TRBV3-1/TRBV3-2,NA,ASSQGPSTDTQY
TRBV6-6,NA,ASSKGGEIQPQH
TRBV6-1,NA,ASSEYSGNTIY
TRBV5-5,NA,ASRLQVIGLHTQY
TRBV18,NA,ASSPLAGASSGNTIY
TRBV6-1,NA,ASSEAVLGEAF
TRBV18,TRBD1,ASSPKGQGGNQPQH
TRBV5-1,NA,ASSLGAGMTDTQY
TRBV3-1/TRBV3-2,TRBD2,ASSPRTSGGYNEQF
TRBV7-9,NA,ASSLGQHSNQPQH
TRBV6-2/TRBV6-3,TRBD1,ASSYVGTETGYT
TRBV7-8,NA,ASSLNDYYGYT
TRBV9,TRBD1,ASTRQGGNNEQF
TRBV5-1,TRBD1,ASRRRTGGNYEQY